Listed below are T cell receptor beta chains from one sample, sequenced in a study of identifying expanded T cells in peripheral blood. Method: immunoSEQ multiplex PCR; TCRdb's copy keeps in-frame clones and lacks some. The sample shows 100,000 or so clones, about 91% of them seen only once. Source material: blood. All receptors come from a person between 18 and 75 years old in good health. Each CDR3 is given with its conserved first and last residue. A D gene is named only where the DNA matches it firmly. Only some rows state a clone size, as once, few, many or a class for expanded clones.

cdr3_aa	cdr3_nt	v_call	j_call	clone_size	d_call
CASSYLGSYNSPLHF	TGTGCCAGCAGTTACTTGGGATCCTATAATTCACCCCTCCACTTT	TRBV6-5	TRBJ1-6	NA	NA
CASSTGRTNRNTEAFF	TGTGCCAGTAGTACGGGTAGGACAAACCGGAACACTGAAGCTTTCTTT	TRBV19	TRBJ1-1	NA	NA
CASSGQGYTEAFF	TGTGCCAGCAGTGGCCAGGGGTACACTGAAGCTTTCTTT	TRBV2	TRBJ1-1	NA	NA
CASSVGLGSYNEQFF	TGCGCCAGCAGCGTAGGACTGGGCTCCTACAATGAGCAGTTCTTC	TRBV5-1	TRBJ2-1	NA	NA
CASSQVKGERGGYTF	TGCGCCAGCAGCCAAGTAAAAGGGGAACGGGGTGGCTACACCTTC	TRBV4-1	TRBJ1-2	NA	NA
CASSVGQYQETQYF	TGTGCCAGCAGCGTAGGACAGTACCAAGAGACCCAGTACTTC	TRBV9	TRBJ2-5	NA	NA
CASSLEGEIYEQYF	TGTGCCAGCAGCTTAGAGGGAGAGATTTACGAGCAGTACTTC	TRBV7-7	TRBJ2-7	NA	NA
CASSPDGEKLFF	TGTGCCAGCAGCCCGGACGGGGAAAAACTGTTTTTT	TRBV7-9	TRBJ1-4	NA	NA
CASSLRGFFSNQPQHF	TGTGCCAGTAGTCTTAGGGGGTTTTTCAGCAATCAGCCCCAGCATTTT	TRBV19	TRBJ1-5	NA	NA
CASSLGTGARNSPLHF	TGCGCCAGCAGCTTGGGGACAGGGGCAAGAAATTCACCCCTCCACTTT	TRBV5-1	TRBJ1-6	once	TRBD1
CASSRFTSGLTDTQYF	TGCGCCAGCAGCCGGTTCACTAGCGGTCTCACAGATACGCAGTATTTT	TRBV5-1	TRBJ2-3	once	TRBD2
CASSPLDRNTEAFF	TGTGCCAGCAGCCCGTTGGACAGGAACACTGAAGCTTTCTTT	TRBV5-6	TRBJ1-1	NA	NA
CASSLAGTYSNQPQHF	TGTGCCAGCAGCTTGGCCGGAACATATAGCAATCAGCCCCAGCATTTT	TRBV5-6	TRBJ1-5	once	NA
CASSGTVSNQPQHF	TGTGCCAGTAGTGGCACGGTTAGCAATCAGCCCCAGCATTTT	TRBV19	TRBJ1-5	NA	NA
CASSPTRGGTGELFF	TGTGCCAGCAGCCCCACTAGGGGCGGCACCGGGGAGCTGTTTTTT	TRBV7-3	TRBJ2-2	NA	NA
CASSIVSPGYTQYF	TGTGCCAGTAGTATAGTAAGCCCGGGGTATACGCAGTATTTT	TRBV19	TRBJ2-3	NA	NA
CSVEGASQGETQYF	TGCAGCGTTGAAGGGGCGTCTCAGGGGGAGACCCAGTACTTC	TRBV29-1	TRBJ2-5	NA	NA
CASSEELAGNPDTQYF	TGCGCCAGCAGTGAGGAGCTAGCGGGCAATCCAGATACGCAGTATTTT	TRBV10-1	TRBJ2-3	NA	TRBD2
CASSIQGARQPQHF	TGTGCCAGCAGTATCCAGGGGGCTAGGCAGCCCCAGCATTTT	TRBV27	TRBJ1-5	NA	TRBD1
CASSPGRHYGYTF	TGTGCCAGCAGCCCTGGACGTCACTATGGCTACACCTTC	TRBV14	TRBJ1-2	NA	NA
CASSKGGNTEAFF	TGTGCCAGCTCAAAGGGGGGGAACACTGAAGCTTTCTTT	TRBV2	TRBJ1-1	NA	NA
CASRGRALSGTYEQYF	TGTGCCAGCAGGGGGAGGGCCCTTAGCGGCACCTACGAGCAGTACTTC	TRBV2	TRBJ2-7	NA	TRBD2
CASTTWGVGFSEQFF	TGTGCCAGCACCACGTGGGGGGTGGGGTTTTCCGAGCAGTTCTTC	TRBV27	TRBJ2-1	NA	NA
CASSGQGTGELFF	TGTGCCAGCAGTGGACAGGGCACCGGGGAGCTGTTTTTT	TRBV6-1	TRBJ2-2	NA	TRBD1
CSALGTDTQYF	TGCAGTGCCTTGGGCACAGATACGCAGTATTTT	TRBV20-1	TRBJ2-3	NA	NA
CASSLSRDRGEQYF	TGTGCCAGCAGCTTAAGCCGGGACAGGGGGGAGCAGTACTTC	TRBV7-7	TRBJ2-7	NA	TRBD1
CASDGEQGFPNEQYF	TGTGCCAGCGACGGAGAACAGGGTTTTCCTAACGAGCAGTACTTC	TRBV6-6	TRBJ2-7	NA	NA
CASSLSLVQTKLDYGYTF	TGCGCCAGCAGCTTGTCGCTGGTCCAAACCAAGTTGGACTATGGCTACACCTTC	TRBV5-1	TRBJ1-2	NA	NA
CASSAGSTGKETQYF	TGTGCCAGCAGCGCCGGGTCAACAGGGAAAGAGACCCAGTACTTC	TRBV9	TRBJ2-5	NA	NA